This T cell receptor (beta chain) was documented in a study of shared clonotypes between healthy human individuals. Findings and limits, study-wide: Between a handful of donors, naive CD4 clonotypes were shared at a level of approximately 5%.

CDR3 length: 11 residues. CDR1 is DFQATT, CDR2 SNEGSKA, per germline (reference sequence). In regard to this clone: Its specificity is not known. It differs at one base from a far larger clone, so likely a read error. In the same sample, other DNA sequences code for this CDR3.

Some clones are missing from TCRdb's copy, which holds only in-frame ones; the method was immunoSEQ multiplex PCR. The sample lists some 1 million clones, about 76% occurring once. Sequencing input: memory CD4+ T cells sorted from blood. Stated subset: CD45RA-negative fraction. The clonotype comes from a young man in good health. The chain uses TRBV20-1 and TRBJ1-2, with 8 positions matching TRBD1. The CDR3 spells CSATGGYGYTF. The CDR3 DNA reads TGCAGCGCTACAGGGGGCTATGGCTACACCTTC.